Presented here are 28 T cell receptor beta chains from one specimen sequenced in a study of Ad26.COV2.S vaccination and SARS-CoV-2 variants. The treatment: about 20 received Ad26.COV2.S at low or high dose, single or two shots; about five received placebo; per-sample allocation not given. The samples date from day 63 after the first vaccine or placebo injection. Profiled with immunoSEQ multiplex PCR; TCRdb holds only in-frame clones, not every one. This table has roughly 350,000 clones, about nine tenths appearing once. The sample was peripheral blood, taken in a trial of Ad26.COV2.S vaccine versus placebo. The receptor set was obtained from a person aged 18-65 years who received the Ad26.COV2.S COVID-19 vaccine or a placebo.

This chain uses TRBV2 with TRBJ1-6; D remains ambiguous. The CDR3 covers 13 residues. Per the germline V gene, CDR1 is SNHLY and CDR2 is FYNNEI. V was clipped by 3 bases and J by 8 bases, with 8 bases between them. In nucleotides, the CDR3 is TGTGCCAGCAGTGATGGCTTTTATTCACCCCTCCACTTT. As protein: CASSDGFYSPLHF. Combining the CDR3 with reference TRBV2 and TRBJ1-6 gives the whole variable domain EPEVTQTPSHQVTQMGQEVILRCVPISNHLYFYWYRQILGQKVEFLVSFYNNEISEKSEIFDDQFSVERPDGSNFTLKIRSTKLEDSAMYFCASSDGFYSPLHFGNGTRLTVT.

The V and J genes are TRBV2 and TRBJ2-1, with 7 bases identical to TRBD1. After removal of 7 bases from V and 8 bases from J, the junction contained 14 bases not matched to a gene. CDR3 size: 15 residues. CDR1 and CDR2 (germline): SNHLY, FYNNEI. Here the CDR3 reads CASIWDRELGHEQFF. The CDR3 coding sequence is TGTGCCAGCATCTGGGACAGAGAGCTTGGGCATGAGCAGTTCTTC.

The chain couples TRBV19 to TRBJ1-5; D uncertain. The germline V gene has CDR1 LNHDA and CDR2 SQIVND (reference sequence). The V and J ends lost 7 bases and 4 bases respectively, with 8 bases between them. There are 12 residues in the CDR3. CDR3 coding DNA: TGTGCCAGTAATACGATAAATCAGCCCCAGCATTTT. Amino acid sequence: CASNTINQPQHF.

The chain links TRBV24-1 to TRBJ2-1, with TRBD1 identical over 8 bases. The CDR3 is 16 residues long. Trimming removed 4 bases from V and 6 bases from J; junction bases left unmatched: 10. Germline V lookup: CDR1 KGHDR, CDR2 SFDVKD. CDR3 amino acids: CATSDPGQGGSNEQFF. The CDR3 DNA reads TGTGCCACCAGTGACCCCGGACAGGGTGGAAGCAATGAGCAGTTCTTC.

In this sample, this clone turned up once. The gene calls are TRBV18 and TRBJ1-1; the match to TRBD1 covers 7 bases. Germline CDR1 is KGHSH and CDR2 is LQKENI. J was trimmed by 4 bases and V by 3 bases; bases with no gene match: 8. This CDR3 has 15 residues. Written as DNA, the CDR3 is TGTGCCAGCTCACCTCAAAAGGCAGGGGGCACTGAAGCTTTCTTT. As protein: CASSPQKAGGTEAFF.

The V gene is TRBV27, the J gene TRBJ2-7; D uncertain. With 4 bases removed from V and 3 bases from J, the gap between germline ends came to 7 bases. The germline CDR1 and CDR2 sequences are MNHEY and SMNVEV (reference sequence). The CDR3 is 12 residues long. The CDR3 reads CASSSIDYEQYF. DNA of the CDR3: TGTGCCAGCAGTTCAATCGACTACGAGCAGTACTTC.

CDR3 in amino acids: CASSLTGRWYF. The DNA for the CDR3 is TGTGCCAGCAGTTTGACAGGGCGGTGGTACTTC. The chain is built from TRBV27 and TRBJ2-7; 7 bases align to TRBD1. The germline gives CDR1 MNHEY, CDR2 SMNVEV (reference sequence). Losses at the gene ends were 3 bases for V and 12 bases for J; bases not matched to a gene: 5. This CDR3 region has 11 residues.

This clone has just a few counts. The chain's CDR3 is CASSLDPPSVNTEAFF. The CDR3 DNA sequence: TGTGCCAGCAGCTTAGATCCCCCGTCCGTGAACACTGAAGCTTTCTTT. The chain carries TRBV7-2 and TRBJ1-1; no clear D. The germline CDR1 and CDR2 sequences are SGHTA and FQGNSA. The germline V and J ends were trimmed by 1 base and 0 bases, with 12 bases remaining between them. The CDR3 extends over 16 amino acids.

This chain joins TRBV27 and TRBJ2-1; 12 bases are a match to TRBD2. The germline CDR1 and CDR2 sequences are MNHEY and SMNVEV (reference sequence). This CDR3 region has 20 residues. The V gene end was trimmed by 6 bases and the J gene end by 5 bases; junction bases not matched to a gene: 20. CDR3: CASSPEGGLAGLYTDNEQFF. The CDR3 nucleotides are TGTGCCAGCAGCCCCGAAGGGGGACTAGCGGGCTTGTATACAGACAATGAGCAGTTCTTC.

The chain employs TRBV5-4 and TRBJ1-5; TRBD1 agrees at 8 bases. Germline V lookup: CDR1 SGHNT, CDR2 YYREEE (reference sequence). There are 15 residues in the CDR3. V dropped 3 bases and J dropped 5; count of bases not matched to a gene: 7. As DNA, the CDR3 is TGTGCCAGCAGCTCAGGACAGGGAGGGGATCAGCCCCAGCATTTT. Its translation: CASSSGQGGDQPQHF.

This chain links TRBV10-3 with TRBJ2-6; TRBD2 is a possible D gene (6 bases). The CDR3 runs 13 residues. The germline V gene has CDR1 ENHRY and CDR2 SYGVKD. The V and J ends lost 8 bases and 1 base respectively, with 6 bases between them. The CDR3 sequence is CAIGGSGANVLTF. DNA of the CDR3: TGTGCCATCGGGGGGTCTGGGGCCAACGTCCTGACTTTC.

This clone was recorded once. This chain joins TRBV27 and TRBJ2-3, with D uncertain. Trimming left V 4 bases short and J 7 bases short, with 6 bases between. Germline V gene lookup returns CDR1 MNHEY and CDR2 SMNVEV (reference sequence). The CDR3 is 11 residues long. CDR3 nucleotide sequence: TGTGCCAGCAGTTCAGACAATACGCAGTATTTT. Protein product: CASSSDNTQYF.

V gene TRBV5-4 combines with J gene TRBJ1-1, with unresolved D. Germline CDR1 is SGHNT and CDR2 is YYREEE (reference sequence). The CDR3 is 13 residues long. The V gene lost 3 bases and the J gene lost 11 bases, with 17 bases spanning the gap. The CDR3 DNA sequence: TGTGCCAGCAGCTGGGCCTCTGAGGTCGTGGCTTTCTTT. This translates into CASSWASEVVAFF. The whole variable domain, remainder taken from reference TRBV5-4 and TRBJ1-1, is ETGVTQSPTHLIKTRGQQVTLRCSSQSGHNTVSWYQQALGQGPQFIFQYYREEENGRGNFPPRFSGLQFPNYSSELNVNALELDDSALYLCASSWASEVVAFFGQGTRLTVV.

This chain links TRBV30 with TRBJ2-3; no clear D. Deletions cut 4 bases from V and 7 bases from J, with 9 bases between. The CDR3 is made up of 11 amino acids. Germline lookup yields CDR1 GTSNPN and CDR2 SVGIG (reference sequence). The CDR3 here is CAWTSSYTQYF. The CDR3 DNA follows: TGTGCCTGGACCTCTTCTTATACGCAGTATTTT. The full variable domain, its missing parts supplied by reference TRBV30 and TRBJ2-3, is SQTIHQWPATLVQPVGSPLSLECTVEGTSNPNLYWYRQAAGRGLQLLFYSVGIGQISSEVPQNLSASRPQDRQFILSSKKLLLSDSGFYLCAWTSSYTQYFGPGTRLTVL.

The CDR3 sequence: CASSSTGGNYGYTF. In DNA form, the CDR3 reads TGTGCCAGCAGCTCGACAGGGGGCAACTATGGCTACACCTTC. The J gene is TRBJ1-2, the V gene TRBV7-3; TRBD1 matches 10 bases. This CDR3 comprises 14 residues. J lost 2 bases, V lost 4 bases, and 1 base had no gene match. The V gene's germline CDR1 is SGHTA and CDR2 FQGTGA.

The V and J genes are TRBV27 and TRBJ1-1; no definite D call. The V gene lost 0 bases and the J gene lost 4 bases, with 9 bases spanning the gap. This CDR3 is 14 amino acids long. The germline CDR1 and CDR2 sequences are MNHEY and SMNVEV (reference sequence). The CDR3 DNA is TGTGCCAGCAGTTTATCGTGGGGTGGCACTGAAGCTTTCTTT. Its protein is CASSLSWGGTEAFF.

The rearrangement uses TRBV19 and TRBJ2-7; TRBD1 is a possible D gene (6 bases). The V gene's germline CDR1 is LNHDA and CDR2 SQIVND (reference sequence). Trimming shortened V by 6 bases and J by 2 bases, and 17 bases separated the two germline ends. The CDR3 has 15 residues. CDR3 coding DNA: TGTGCCAGTAGCCCGGCCGCAGGGGCGGCCTACGAGCAGTACTTC. Translation gives CASSPAAGAAYEQYF.

J is TRBJ2-1 and V is TRBV7-2; 11 bases align to TRBD1. The germline CDR1 and CDR2 sequences are SGHTA and FQGNSA. V shed 1 base and J 6 bases; nucleotides not matched to a gene: 5. The CDR3 runs 16 residues. The CDR3 region is CASSLVAGTGGNEQFF. DNA for the CDR3: TGTGCCAGCAGCTTAGTCGCCGGGACAGGGGGCAATGAGCAGTTCTTC.

This chain connects TRBV21-1 to TRBJ2-1; no check of the table's D call, TRBD1, against the DNA was made. TRBV21-1 is deemed a pseudogene. The CDR3 extends over 17 amino acids. The CDR3 DNA reads TGTGCCAGCAGCAAAGCGCAGCAGGGGGCGCACGGTAATGAGCAGTTCTTC. It is translated as CASSKAQQGAHGNEQFF.

The V gene is TRBV5-4, the J gene TRBJ1-1, with 8 bases lining up with TRBD1. The CDR3 runs 13 residues. Per the germline V gene, CDR1 is SGHNT and CDR2 is YYREEE (reference sequence). J was trimmed by 4 bases and V by 1 base; bases with no gene match: 0. CDR3 nucleotide sequence: TGTGCCAGCAGCTTGACAGGGGGCACTGAAGCTTTCTTT. It encodes CASSLTGGTEAFF.

The chain combines TRBV9 with TRBJ1-5, with D perhaps TRBD1 (6 bases). The V end lost 4 bases, the J end lost 7 bases, and 18 bases lay between the germline ends. CDR3 length: 15 amino acids. Germline CDR1 and CDR2: SGDLS and YYNGEE. CDR3 loop: CASSPQAGRGQPQHF. CDR3 bases: TGTGCCAGCAGCCCTCAGGCGGGCAGGGGCCAGCCCCAGCATTTT.

The rearrangement links TRBV21-1 to TRBJ2-7; the listed D gene, TRBD1, was not tested against the DNA. TRBV21-1 constitutes a pseudogene. The CDR3 length is 22 residues. CDR3 sequence (DNA): TGTGCCAGCAGCACCCTAGAGGTGGGGACAGTCCCTCTTAGCCCGCCACCGGCCGAGCAGTACTTC. As protein: CASSTLEVGTVPLSPPPAEQYF.

This clone occurred many times. This sequence joins TRBV7-9 and TRBJ2-2; a weak D match, TRBD1 (6 bases). CDR1 is SEHNR, CDR2 FQNEAQ, per germline (reference sequence). Deletions cut 1 base from V and 5 bases from J, with 17 bases between. This CDR3 comprises 17 residues. This CDR3 is CASSLDAVQGLTGELFF. DNA for the CDR3: TGTGCCAGCAGCTTAGATGCGGTCCAGGGGTTGACCGGGGAGCTGTTTTTT.

The chain joins TRBV30 to TRBJ2-2, with TRBD2 as a possible D gene (6 bases). This CDR3 has 16 amino acids. Germline values: CDR1 GTSNPN, CDR2 SVGIG (reference sequence). V was shortened by 2 bases and J by 3 bases, with 16 bases between the two germline ends. The CDR3 reads CAWSNTISGYTGELFF. The CDR3 region has the DNA TGTGCCTGGAGTAATACCATTAGCGGTTACACCGGGGAGCTGTTTTTT.

A word on this clone: This CDR3 is also generated by other DNA sequences in the sample. The chain combines TRBV5-4 with TRBJ1-2; the D gene is possibly TRBD1 (5 bases). The CDR3 covers 14 residues. Trimming cost V 1 base and J 3 bases, with 10 bases left between them. Germline CDR1 and CDR2: SGHNT and YYREEE (reference sequence). This CDR3 reads CASSLHQGYYGYTF. In nucleotides, the CDR3 is TGTGCCAGCAGCTTGCATCAGGGTTACTATGGCTACACCTTC.

This chain uses TRBV5-4 with TRBJ1-5, with D perhaps matching TRBD1 (5 bases). Germline V CDR1 and CDR2: SGHNT, YYREEE (reference sequence). CDR3 length: 15 residues. Trimming cost V 3 bases and J 0 bases, with 10 bases left between them. This chain's CDR3 is CASSYGTDSNQPQHF. The CDR3 DNA sequence: TGTGCCAGCAGCTACGGGACTGATAGCAATCAGCCCCAGCATTTT.

The chain combines TRBV4-3 with TRBJ1-2, with 8 bases lining up with TRBD1. The V and J ends lost 0 bases and 4 bases, in that order; junction bases with no gene match: 10. Germline V lookup: CDR1 LGHNA, CDR2 YSLEER. The CDR3 has 17 residues. The CDR3 loop reads CASSQDLGQAPSYGYTF. The CDR3 nucleotides read TGCGCCAGCAGCCAAGATTTGGGACAGGCTCCGTCCTATGGCTACACCTTC.

The V and J genes are TRBV9 and TRBJ2-7; D may match TRBD1 or TRBD2 (5 bases each). The ends were cut back, 3 bases at V and 2 bases at J, with 12 bases in the middle. Germline-derived CDR1 and CDR2 are SGDLS and YYNGEE. CDR3 size: 14 residues. CDR3 in amino acids: CASSAELGAYEQYF. DNA for the CDR3: TGTGCCAGCAGCGCTGAGTTGGGGGCCTACGAGCAGTACTTC.